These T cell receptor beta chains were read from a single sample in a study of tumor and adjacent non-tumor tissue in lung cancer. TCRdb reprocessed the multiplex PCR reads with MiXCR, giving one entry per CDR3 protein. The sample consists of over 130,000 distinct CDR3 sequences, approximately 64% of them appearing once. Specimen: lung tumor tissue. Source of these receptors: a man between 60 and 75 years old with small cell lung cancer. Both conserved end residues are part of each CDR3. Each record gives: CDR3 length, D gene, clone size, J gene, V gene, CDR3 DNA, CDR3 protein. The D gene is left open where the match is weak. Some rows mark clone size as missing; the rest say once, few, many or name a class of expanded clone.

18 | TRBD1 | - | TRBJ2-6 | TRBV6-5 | TGTGCCAGCAATTATCAAGGACAGGGGGCCCCCGGGGCCAACGTCCTGACTTTC | CASNYQGQGAPGANVLTF
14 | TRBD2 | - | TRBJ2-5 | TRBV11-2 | TGTGCCAGCAGCTACCGGGGGGGGGTAGAGACCCAATACTTC | CASSYRGGVETQYF
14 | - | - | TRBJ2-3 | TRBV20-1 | TGCAGTGCCATACCCCGGACCCAAGGGGATACGCAGTATTTT | CSAIPRTQGDTQYF
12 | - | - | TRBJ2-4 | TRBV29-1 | TGCAGCGTTGGAAACCGGACTAACATACAGTACTTC | CSVGNRTNIQYF
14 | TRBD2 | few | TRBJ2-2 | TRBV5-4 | TGTGCCAGCAAGAGCGGGAGGGACACCGGGGAGCTGTTTTTT | CASKSGRDTGELFF
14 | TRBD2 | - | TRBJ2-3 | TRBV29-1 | TGCAGCATTGTGCCGGCGGGAGTTGGAGATACGCAGTATTTT | CSIVPAGVGDTQYF
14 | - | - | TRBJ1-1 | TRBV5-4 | TGTGCCAGCAGCCCGTCGGGTTGGATCACTGAAGCTTTCTTT | CASSPSGWITEAFF
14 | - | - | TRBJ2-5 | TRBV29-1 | TGCAGCGTTGATAAGAGGGGCCGCAAAGAGACGCAGTACTTC | CSVDKRGRKETQYF
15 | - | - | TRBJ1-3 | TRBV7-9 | TGTGCCAGCAGCTTATCCGGGGGCCTCGGAAACACCATATGTTTT | CASSLSGGLGNTICF
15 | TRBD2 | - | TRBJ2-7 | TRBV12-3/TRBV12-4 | TGTGCCAGCAGTTTATTCCTAGCGGGGACCTACGAGCAGTACTTC | CASSLFLAGTYEQYF
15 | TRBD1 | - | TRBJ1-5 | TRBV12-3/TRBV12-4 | TGTGCCAGCAGCCGAACAGGGGCAGGGGATCAGCACCAACATTTT | CASSRTGAGDQHQHF
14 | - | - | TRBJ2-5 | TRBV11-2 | TGTGCCAGCAGCAACCGGTGGGGACAAAAGACCCAGTACTTT | CASSNRWGQKTQYF
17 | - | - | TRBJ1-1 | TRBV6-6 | TGTGCCAGCAGTGGGGACCGGATTGGGGTCCCGAACACTGAAGCTTTCTTT | CASSGDRIGVPNTEAFF
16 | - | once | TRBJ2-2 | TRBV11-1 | TGTGCCAGCAGCTCCCCGGTCAGGGCAGACACCGAGGAGCTGTTTTTT | CASSSPVRADTEELFF
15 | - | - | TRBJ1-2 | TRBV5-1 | TGCGCCAGCAGCTTGGACAGTGCGAACAGTCCTGGCTACACCTTC | CASSLDSANSPGYTF
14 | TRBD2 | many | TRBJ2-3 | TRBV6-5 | TGTGCCAGCAGGGGACTAGCGGGCACAGATACGCAGTATTTT | CASRGLAGTDTQYF
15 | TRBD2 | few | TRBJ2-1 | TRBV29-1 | TGCAGCAGCCGATCCGGAGCGGGAGGGCCCTTGGAGCAGTTCTTC | CSSRSGAGGPLEQFF
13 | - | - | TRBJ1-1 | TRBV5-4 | TGTGCCAGCGGCCGGACGGCGAGCACTGAAGCTTTCTTT | CASGRTASTEAFF
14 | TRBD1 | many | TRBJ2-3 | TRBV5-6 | TGTGCCAGCAGCCGCGGACAGGGCACAGATACGCAGTATTTT | CASSRGQGTDTQYF
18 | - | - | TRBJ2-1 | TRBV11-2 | TGTGCCAGCAGCTTTCAAATGGGGGGTACAGGATTCGAAAGTGAGCAGTTCTTC | CASSFQMGGTGFESEQFF
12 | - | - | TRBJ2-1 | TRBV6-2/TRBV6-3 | TGTGTCAGCAGCCGTCCTCGGACGGTCCGGGTCTTC | CVSSRPRTVRVF
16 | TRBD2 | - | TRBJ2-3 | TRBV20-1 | TGCAGTGCTAGAGGCGGGACTAGCGGGAGTCCAGATACGCAGTATTTT | CSARGGTSGSPDTQYF
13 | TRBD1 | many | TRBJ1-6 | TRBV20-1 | TGCAGTGCTTCGACAGGGTCGGATTCACCCCTCCACTTT | CSASTGSDSPLHF
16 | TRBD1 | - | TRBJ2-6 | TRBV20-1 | TGCAGTGTTAGAGGGACAGGGGGCTCTGGGACCAACGTCCTGACTTTC | CSVRGTGGSGTNVLTF
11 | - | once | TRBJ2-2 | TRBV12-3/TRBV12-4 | TGTGACAGCAGCGACACCGGGGAGCTGTTTTTT | CDSSDTGELFF
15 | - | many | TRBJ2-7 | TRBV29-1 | TGCAGCGTTGAATTGCAGTCCTCGAGGTTGGGCGAGCAGTACTTC | CSVELQSSRLGEQYF
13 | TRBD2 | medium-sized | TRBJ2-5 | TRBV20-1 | TGCAGTGCCCCGGGACTAGCTAGGGAGACCCAGTACTTC | CSAPGLARETQYF
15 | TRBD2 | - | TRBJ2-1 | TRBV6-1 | TGTGCCAGCAGACCCGTGACTAGCGGGAACACTGAGCAGTTCTTC | CASRPVTSGNTEQFF
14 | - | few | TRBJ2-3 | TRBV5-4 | TGTGCCTCCTCTAGTCCTGGGGGACCAGATACGCAGTATTTT | CASSSPGGPDTQYF
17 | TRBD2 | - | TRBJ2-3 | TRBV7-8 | TGTACCAGCAGCTTATTTGCCCGGACTAGCTATTCGGATACGCAGTATTTT | CTSSLFARTSYSDTQYF
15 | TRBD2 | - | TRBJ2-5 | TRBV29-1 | TGCAGCGTTGCTTTCAGCGGGGGGGGGCAAGAGACCCAATACTTC | CSVAFSGGGQETQYF
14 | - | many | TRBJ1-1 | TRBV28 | TGTGCCAGCAGTCTAGGGGGTAGTGGCACTGAAGCTTTCTTT | CASSLGGSGTEAFF
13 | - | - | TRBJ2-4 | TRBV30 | TGTGCCTTAACGGGGACCGCCGAGGTCTTTCAGTACTTC | CALTGTAEVFQYF
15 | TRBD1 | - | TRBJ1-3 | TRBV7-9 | TGTGCCAGCAGAGGACAGGGGGCCTCTGGAAACACCATATATTTT | CASRGQGASGNTIYF
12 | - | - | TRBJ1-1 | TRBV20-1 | TGCAGTGCTAGATCCCCGGACACTGAAGCTTTCTTT | CSARSPDTEAFF
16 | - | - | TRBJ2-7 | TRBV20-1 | TGCAGTGCTTCATATCCGTCTAGCGTAAGGAGGGGTGAGCAGTACTTT | CSASYPSSVRRGEQYF
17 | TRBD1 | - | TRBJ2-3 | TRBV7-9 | TGTGCCAGCAGCGCACGTGGGGGACAGGGGGGCACAGATACGCAGTATTTT | CASSARGGQGGTDTQYF
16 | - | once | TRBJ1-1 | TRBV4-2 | TGTGCCAGCAGCCAAGATGCCCAGGGACACGCCCAGGGAGCTTTCTTT | CASSQDAQGHAQGAFF
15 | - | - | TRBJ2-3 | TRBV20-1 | TGCAGTGCGCTAGTGAGGGAGATTAGCACAGATACGCAGTATTTT | CSALVREISTDTQYF
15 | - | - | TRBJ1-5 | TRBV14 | TGTGCCAGCAGCCTAGCCCAGGATAGCAATCAGCCCCAGCATTTT | CASSLAQDSNQPQHF
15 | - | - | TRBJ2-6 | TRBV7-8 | TGTGCTAGCAGCTTATCAGGGCCTGGGGCCAACGTCCTGAGTTTC | CASSLSGPGANVLSF
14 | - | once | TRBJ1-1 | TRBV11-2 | TGTGCCAACAGCTTAGCCGCAGGGCTAACTGGAGCTTTCTTT | CANSLAAGLTGAFF
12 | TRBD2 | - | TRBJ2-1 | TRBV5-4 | TGTGCCAGCACCTTAGCGGGCAATGAGCAGTTCTTC | CASTLAGNEQFF
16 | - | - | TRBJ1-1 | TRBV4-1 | TGCGCCAGCAATCAAGATCTAGTGGTGGTGAACACTGAAGCTTTCTTT | CASNQDLVVVNTEAFF
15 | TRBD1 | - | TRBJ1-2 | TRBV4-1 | TGCGCCCGTAGCCCAGGAGGACAGGGGGCGGGTGGCAACATCTTC | CARSPGGQGAGGNIF
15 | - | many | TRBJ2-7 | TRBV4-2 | TGTGCCAGCAGCCAAGCCCGGGGCTCGGGCTACGAGCAGTACTTC | CASSQARGSGYEQYF
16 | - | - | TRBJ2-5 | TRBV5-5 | TGTGCCAGCTGCGGGCGTGTGGGGCTGGGGCAAGAGACCCAGTACTTC | CASCGRVGLGQETQYF
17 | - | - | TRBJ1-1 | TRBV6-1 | TGTGCCATCAGTGAAGCGGAAGCAGGCTACATGAACACTGGAGTTTTCTTT | CAISEAEAGYMNTGVFF
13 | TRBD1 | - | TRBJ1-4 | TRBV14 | TGTGCCAGCAGCCGTACAGGGGAGCAAAAACTGTTTTTT | CASSRTGEQKLFF
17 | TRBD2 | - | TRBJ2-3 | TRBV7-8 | TGTGCCAGCAGCTTTTTTGCCCGGACTAGCTATTCGGATACGCAGTATTTT | CASSFFARTSYSDTQYF
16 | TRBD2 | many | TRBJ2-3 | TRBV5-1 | TGCGCCAGCAGCCCGGGGACTAGCGGGAGACCAGATACGCAGTATTTT | CASSPGTSGRPDTQYF